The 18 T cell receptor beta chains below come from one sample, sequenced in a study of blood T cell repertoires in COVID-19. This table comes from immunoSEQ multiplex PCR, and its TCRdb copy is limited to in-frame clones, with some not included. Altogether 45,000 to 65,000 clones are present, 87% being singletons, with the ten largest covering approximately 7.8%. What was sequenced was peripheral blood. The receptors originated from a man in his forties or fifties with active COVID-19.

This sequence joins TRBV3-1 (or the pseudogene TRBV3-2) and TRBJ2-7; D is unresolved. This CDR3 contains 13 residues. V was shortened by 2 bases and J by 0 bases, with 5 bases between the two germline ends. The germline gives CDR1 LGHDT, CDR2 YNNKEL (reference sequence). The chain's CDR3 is CASSQTTSYEQYF. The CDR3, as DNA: TGTGCCAGCAGCCAAACTACCTCCTACGAGCAGTACTTC.

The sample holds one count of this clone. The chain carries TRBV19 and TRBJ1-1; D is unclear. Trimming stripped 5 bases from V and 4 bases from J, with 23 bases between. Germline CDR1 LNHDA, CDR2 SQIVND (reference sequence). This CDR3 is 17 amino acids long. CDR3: CASSAGLQNRKGTEAFF. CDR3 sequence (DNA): TGTGCCAGTAGTGCAGGACTTCAAAACCGGAAGGGCACTGAAGCTTTCTTT.

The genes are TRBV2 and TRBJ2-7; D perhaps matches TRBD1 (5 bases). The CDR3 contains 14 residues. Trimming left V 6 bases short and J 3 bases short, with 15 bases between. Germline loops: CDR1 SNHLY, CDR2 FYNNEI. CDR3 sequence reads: CASSAITGFYEQYF. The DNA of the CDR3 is TGTGCCAGCAGCGCTATTACAGGTTTCTACGAGCAGTACTTC.

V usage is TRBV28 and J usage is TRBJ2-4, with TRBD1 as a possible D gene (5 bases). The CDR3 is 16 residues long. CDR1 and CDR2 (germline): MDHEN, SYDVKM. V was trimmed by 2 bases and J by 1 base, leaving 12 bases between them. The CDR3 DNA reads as TGTGCCAGCAGTTTACAGGGTGCGGTGGCCAAAAACATTCAGTACTTC. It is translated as CASSLQGAVAKNIQYF.

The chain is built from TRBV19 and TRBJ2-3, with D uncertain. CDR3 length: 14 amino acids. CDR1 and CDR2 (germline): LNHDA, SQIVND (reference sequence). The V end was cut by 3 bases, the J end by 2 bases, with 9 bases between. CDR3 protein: CASSMGSYTDTQYF. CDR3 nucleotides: TGTGCCAGTAGTATGGGTAGCTACACAGATACGCAGTATTTT.

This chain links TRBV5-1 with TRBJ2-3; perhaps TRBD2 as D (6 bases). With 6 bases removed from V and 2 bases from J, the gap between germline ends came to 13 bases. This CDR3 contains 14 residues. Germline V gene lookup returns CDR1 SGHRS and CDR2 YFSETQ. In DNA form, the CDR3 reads TGCGCCAGCACACTGGGGGGAGTCACAGATACGCAGTATTTT. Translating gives CASTLGGVTDTQYF.

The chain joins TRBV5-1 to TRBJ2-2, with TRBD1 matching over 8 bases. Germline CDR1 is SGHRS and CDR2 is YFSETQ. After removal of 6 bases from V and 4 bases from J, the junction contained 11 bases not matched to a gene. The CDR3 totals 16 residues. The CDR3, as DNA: TGCGCCAGCATGCGTCAGGGGGCCTGGGGCACCGGGGAGCTGTTTTTT. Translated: CASMRQGAWGTGELFF. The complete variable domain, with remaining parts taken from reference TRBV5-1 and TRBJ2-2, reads KAGVTQTPRYLIKTRGQQVTLSCSPISGHRSVSWYQQTPGQGLQFLFEYFSETQRNKGNFPGRFSGRQFSNSRSEMNVSTLELGDSALYLCASMRQGAWGTGELFFGEGSRLTVL.

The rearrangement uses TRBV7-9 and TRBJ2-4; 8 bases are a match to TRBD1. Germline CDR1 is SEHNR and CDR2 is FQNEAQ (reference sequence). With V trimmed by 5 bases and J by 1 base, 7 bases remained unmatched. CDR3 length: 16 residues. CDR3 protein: CASSPSGGLAKNIQYF. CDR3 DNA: TGTGCCAGCAGCCCGTCAGGGGGCCTCGCCAAAAACATTCAGTACTTC.

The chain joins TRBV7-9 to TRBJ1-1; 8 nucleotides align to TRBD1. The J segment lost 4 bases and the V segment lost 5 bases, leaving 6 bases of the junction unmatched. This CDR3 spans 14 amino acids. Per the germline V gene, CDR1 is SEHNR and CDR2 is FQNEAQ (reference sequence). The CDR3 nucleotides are TGTGCCAGCAGCAGGACAGGGAGTAGCACTGAAGCTTTCTTT. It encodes CASSRTGSSTEAFF.

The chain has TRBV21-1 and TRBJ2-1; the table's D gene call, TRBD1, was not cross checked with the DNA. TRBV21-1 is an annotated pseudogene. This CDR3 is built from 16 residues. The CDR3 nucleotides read TGTGCCAGCAGCACCAGGCAACCGCCGCCGTACAATGAGCAGTTCTTC. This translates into CASSTRQPPPYNEQFF.

This CDR3 is CASSVAPGTGGPYEQYF. CDR3 nucleotides: TGTGCCAGCAGCGTAGCCCCCGGGACAGGGGGACCCTACGAGCAGTACTTC. V usage is TRBV9 and J usage is TRBJ2-7; 11 bases map to TRBD1. The CDR3 is 17 residues long. CDR1 and CDR2 (germline): SGDLS, YYNGEE. With 0 bases clipped from V and 2 bases from J, the junction kept 7 bases outside the gene matches.

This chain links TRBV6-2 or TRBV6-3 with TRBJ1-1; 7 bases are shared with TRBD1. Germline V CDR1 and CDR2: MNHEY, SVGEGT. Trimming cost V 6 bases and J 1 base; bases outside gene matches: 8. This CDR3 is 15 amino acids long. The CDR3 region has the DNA TGTGCCAGCAGCAACCCGGGACAGCCGAACACTGAAGCTTTCTTT. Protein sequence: CASSNPGQPNTEAFF.

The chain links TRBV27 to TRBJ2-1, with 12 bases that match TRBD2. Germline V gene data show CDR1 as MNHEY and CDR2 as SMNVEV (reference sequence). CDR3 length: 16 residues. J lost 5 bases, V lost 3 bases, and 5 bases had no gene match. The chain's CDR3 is CASSFLAGGKNNEQFF. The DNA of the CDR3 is TGTGCCAGCAGTTTCCTAGCGGGGGGGAAAAACAATGAGCAGTTCTTC.

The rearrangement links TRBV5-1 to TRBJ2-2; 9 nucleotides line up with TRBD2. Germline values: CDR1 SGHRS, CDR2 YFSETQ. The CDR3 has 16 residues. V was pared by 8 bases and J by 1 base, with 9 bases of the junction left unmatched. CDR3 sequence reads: CASSRGLARNTGELFF. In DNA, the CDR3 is TGCGCCAGTAGCCGGGGACTAGCTAGGAACACCGGGGAGCTGTTTTTT.

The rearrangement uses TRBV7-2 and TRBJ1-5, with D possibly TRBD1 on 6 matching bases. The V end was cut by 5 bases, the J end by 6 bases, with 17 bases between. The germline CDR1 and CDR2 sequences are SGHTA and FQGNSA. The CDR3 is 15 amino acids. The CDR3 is CASSPRQRGIQPQHF. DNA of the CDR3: TGTGCCAGCAGCCCTCGGCAAAGGGGGATTCAGCCCCAGCATTTT.

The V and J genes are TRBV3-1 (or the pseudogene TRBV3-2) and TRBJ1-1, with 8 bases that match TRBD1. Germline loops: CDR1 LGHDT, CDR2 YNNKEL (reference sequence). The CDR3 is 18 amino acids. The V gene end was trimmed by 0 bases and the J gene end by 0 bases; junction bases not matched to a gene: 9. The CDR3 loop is CASSQDGGQAKVNTEAFF. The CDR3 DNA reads TGTGCCAGCAGCCAAGATGGGGGACAGGCGAAAGTGAACACTGAAGCTTTCTTT.

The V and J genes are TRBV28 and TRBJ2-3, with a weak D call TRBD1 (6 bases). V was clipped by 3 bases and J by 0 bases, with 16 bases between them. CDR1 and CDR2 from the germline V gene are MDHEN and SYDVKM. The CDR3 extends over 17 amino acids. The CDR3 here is CASSLPLTGSSTDTQYF. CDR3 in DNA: TGTGCCAGCAGTTTGCCCCTGACAGGCTCTAGCACAGATACGCAGTATTTT.

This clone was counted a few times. The CDR3 region is CASSAGQGATRETQYF. CDR3 bases: TGTGCCAGCAGCGCCGGACAGGGGGCCACTCGTGAGACCCAGTACTTC. V is TRBV25-1 and J is TRBJ2-5; 11 positions match TRBD1. Losses at the gene ends were 6 bases for V and 5 bases for J; bases not matched to a gene: 11. Germline values: CDR1 MGHDK, CDR2 SYGVNS. The CDR3 extends over 16 amino acids.